The present T cell receptor (beta chain) was sequenced within a study of shared clonotypes between healthy human individuals. Study details: Three CD4 naive, three CD4 memory, two CD8 naive and one CD8 memory plate were used per donor.

Genomic DNA per cell subset filled all wells of several immunoSEQ plates. Each replicate PCR on the sorted subsets used 200 to 250 ng DNA (around 30,000 T cell genomes). Assay: immunoSEQ multiplex PCR; the TCRdb copy retains only in-frame clones and omits some. Of around 2,000,000 clones in the sample, 85% to 95% are singletons; the top ten hold more than 0.1%. V gave up 7 bases and J gave up 2 bases; unmatched junction bases: 8. This CDR3 is built from 15 residues. Per germline, CDR1 SNHLY and CDR2 FYNNEI. The study drew all its donors from Caucasian adults living in Nashville, Tennessee. The J gene is TRBJ2-3, the V gene TRBV2, with 8 positions matching TRBD2. This sequence was found in a man younger than 35 in good health. The sample comprised naive CD4+ T cells sorted from blood. Documented subset: CD45RA+ positively selected. The CDR3 DNA reads as TGTGCCAGCAAGGGTGCGGGGGGACACACAGATACGCAGTATTTT. It yields the protein CASKGAGGHTDTQYF.